This TCR beta chain was observed in a study of blood T cell repertoires in COVID-19. The CDR3 sequence is 14 residues long. In germline, CDR1 is LGHNA, CDR2 YSLEER. V was pared by 3 bases and J by 1 base, with 9 bases between. The table came from immunoSEQ multiplex PCR; TCRdb's copy has only in-frame clones and leaves some out. The profile shows about 73,000 clones, around 77% of them singletons. The chain links TRBV4-3 to TRBJ1-1; a possible D gene is TRBD1 (6 bases). The sample was peripheral blood. This TCR was sampled from a man between 65 and 85 years old with COVID-19, enrolled during active disease. CDR3 region: CASSHLQGNTEAFF. Here the CDR3 DNA reads TGCGCCAGCAGCCACCTACAGGGGAACACTGAAGCTTTCTTT.